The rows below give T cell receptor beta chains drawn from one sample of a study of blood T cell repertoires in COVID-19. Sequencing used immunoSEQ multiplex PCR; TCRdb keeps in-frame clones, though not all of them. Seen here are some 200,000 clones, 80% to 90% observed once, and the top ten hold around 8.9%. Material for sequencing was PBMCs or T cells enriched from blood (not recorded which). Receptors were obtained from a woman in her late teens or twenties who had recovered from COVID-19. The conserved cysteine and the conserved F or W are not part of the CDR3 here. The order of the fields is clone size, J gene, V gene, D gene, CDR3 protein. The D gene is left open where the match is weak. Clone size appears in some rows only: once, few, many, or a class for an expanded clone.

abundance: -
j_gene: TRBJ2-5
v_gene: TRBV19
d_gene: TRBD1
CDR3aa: ASRQTGVPETQY

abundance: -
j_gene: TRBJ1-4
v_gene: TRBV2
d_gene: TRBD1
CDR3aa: ASKRTGIWAKLF

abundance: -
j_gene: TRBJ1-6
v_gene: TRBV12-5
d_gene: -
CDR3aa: ASGLLPRSSYNSPLH

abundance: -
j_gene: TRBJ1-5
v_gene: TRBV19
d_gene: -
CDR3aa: ASSIWAGQPQH

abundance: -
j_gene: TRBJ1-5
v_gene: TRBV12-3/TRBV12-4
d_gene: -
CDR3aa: ASSFLNQPQH

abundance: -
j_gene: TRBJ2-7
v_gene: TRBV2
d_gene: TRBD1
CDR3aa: ASSRDSSYEQY

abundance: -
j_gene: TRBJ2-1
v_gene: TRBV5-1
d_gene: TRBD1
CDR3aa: ASSFGTGPYNEQF

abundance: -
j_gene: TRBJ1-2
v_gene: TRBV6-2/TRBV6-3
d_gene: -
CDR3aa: ASSWGQYGYT

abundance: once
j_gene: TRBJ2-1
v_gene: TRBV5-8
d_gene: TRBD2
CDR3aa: AGSTGTSSGGWDEQF

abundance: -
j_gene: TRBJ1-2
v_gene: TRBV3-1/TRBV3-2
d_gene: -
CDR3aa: ASSQRGGGYGYT

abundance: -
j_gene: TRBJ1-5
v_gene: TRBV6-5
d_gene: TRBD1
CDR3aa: ASTIDRGSNQPQH

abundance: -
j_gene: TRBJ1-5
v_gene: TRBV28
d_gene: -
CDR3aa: ASSPIVGRGQPQH

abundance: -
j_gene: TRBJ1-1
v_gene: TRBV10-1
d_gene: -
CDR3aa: ASSYSDRDGTEAF

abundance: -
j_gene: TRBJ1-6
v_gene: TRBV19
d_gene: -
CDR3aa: APRPQGRDNSPLH

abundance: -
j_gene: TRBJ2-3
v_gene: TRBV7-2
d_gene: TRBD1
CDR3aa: ASSLQQGVADTQY

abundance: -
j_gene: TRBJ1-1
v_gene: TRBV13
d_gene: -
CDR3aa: ASSLQGSNTEAF

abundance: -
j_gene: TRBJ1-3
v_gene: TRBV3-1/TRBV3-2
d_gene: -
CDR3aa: ASSQPGTGTGNTIY

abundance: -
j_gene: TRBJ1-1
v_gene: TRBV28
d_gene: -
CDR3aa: ASTLIRDTEAF

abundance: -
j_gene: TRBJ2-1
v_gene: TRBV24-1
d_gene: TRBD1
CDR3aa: ATSEHLTTGDNEQF

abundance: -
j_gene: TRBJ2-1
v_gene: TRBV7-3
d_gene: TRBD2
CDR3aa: ASSLKAGTSGGEQF

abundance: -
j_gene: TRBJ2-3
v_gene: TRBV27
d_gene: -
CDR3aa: ASRGAGADTQY

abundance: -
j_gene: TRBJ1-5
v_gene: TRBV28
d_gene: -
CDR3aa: ASRPMQGYSNQPQH

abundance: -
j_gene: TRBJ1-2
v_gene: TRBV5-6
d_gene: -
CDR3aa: ASSLPRAEKTNYGYT

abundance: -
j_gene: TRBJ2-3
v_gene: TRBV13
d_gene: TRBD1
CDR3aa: ASSLGAGGGDTQY

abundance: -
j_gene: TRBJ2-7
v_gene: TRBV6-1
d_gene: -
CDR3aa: ASSGPGPGAGPYEQY

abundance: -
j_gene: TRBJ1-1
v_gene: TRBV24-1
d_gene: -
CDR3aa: ATSDAGLNTEAF

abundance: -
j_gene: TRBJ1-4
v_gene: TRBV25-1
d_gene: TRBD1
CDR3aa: ASSRTGAGEKLF

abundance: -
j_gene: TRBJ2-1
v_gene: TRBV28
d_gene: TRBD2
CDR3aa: ASSLASGGGYNEQF

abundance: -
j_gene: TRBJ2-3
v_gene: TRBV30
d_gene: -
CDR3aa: AWSGATGGIEDTQY

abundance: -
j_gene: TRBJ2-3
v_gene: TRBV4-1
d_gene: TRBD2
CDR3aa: ASSHGGLAGARNTDTQY

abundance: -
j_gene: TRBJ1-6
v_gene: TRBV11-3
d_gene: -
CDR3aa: ASSLQGDSPLH

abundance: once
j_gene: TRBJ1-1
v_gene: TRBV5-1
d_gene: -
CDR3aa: ASADQVGRTEAF

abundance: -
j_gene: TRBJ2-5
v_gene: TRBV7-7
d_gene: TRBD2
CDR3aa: ASSLTSGGQETQY

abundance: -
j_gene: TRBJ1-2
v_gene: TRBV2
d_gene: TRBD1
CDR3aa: ASSDSMTGHSNYGYT

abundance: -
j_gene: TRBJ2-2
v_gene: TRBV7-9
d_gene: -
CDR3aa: ASSAGQLTNTGELF

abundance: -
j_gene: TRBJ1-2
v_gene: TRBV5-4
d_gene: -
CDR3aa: ASSLAGQNYGYT

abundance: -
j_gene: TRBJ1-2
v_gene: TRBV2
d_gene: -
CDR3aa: ASSMRERYYGYT

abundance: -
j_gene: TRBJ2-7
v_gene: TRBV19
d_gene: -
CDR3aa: ASSPGGGGQYEQY

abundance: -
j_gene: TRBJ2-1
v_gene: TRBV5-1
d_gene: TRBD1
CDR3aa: ASSPGDRYNEQF

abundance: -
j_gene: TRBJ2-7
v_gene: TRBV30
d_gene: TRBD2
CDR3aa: AWSEGSGGLYEQY

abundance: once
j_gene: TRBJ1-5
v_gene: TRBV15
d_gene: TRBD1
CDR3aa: ATSVLGQGNQPQH

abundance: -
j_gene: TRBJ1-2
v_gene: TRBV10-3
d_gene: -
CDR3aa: AIKRQELSYGYT

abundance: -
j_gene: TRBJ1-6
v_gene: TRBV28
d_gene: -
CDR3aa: ASSLLMSPLH

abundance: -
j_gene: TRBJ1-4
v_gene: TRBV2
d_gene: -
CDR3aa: ASSVAAANEKLF

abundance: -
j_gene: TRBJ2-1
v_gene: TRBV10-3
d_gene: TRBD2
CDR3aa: AIQSSGTSGMNEQF